This T cell receptor beta chain was sequenced for a study of T cells in Graves' hyperthyroidism and ophthalmopathy. There were TCR beta CDR3 regions amplified from RNA transcripts. Initially, a first-round RT-PCR of the TCR CDR3 employed the HTBI primer set. TCRdb processed the multiplex PCR reads anew with MiXCR; each CDR3 protein has one entry. There are hundreds of thousands of distinct CDR3 sequences in the sample; roughly 46% occur only once, and 6.5% to 9% lies in the top ten. The CDR3 extends over 19 amino acids. Germline CDR1 and CDR2: SGHAT and FQDESV (reference sequence). Unmatched junction bases numbered 17, after V lost 5 bases and J lost 0 bases.

The receptor's source is a woman aged 18-30 years with Graves' hyperthyroidism. The sample comprised peripheral blood or thyroid tissue (not recorded which). The chain couples TRBV11-1 to TRBJ1-1; 8 bases align to TRBD1. CDR3 DNA: TGTGCCAGCAGCAAACGGACAGGGACCCGGACAGGGATGAACACTGAAGCTTTCTTT. This translates into CASSKRTGTRTGMNTEAFF.